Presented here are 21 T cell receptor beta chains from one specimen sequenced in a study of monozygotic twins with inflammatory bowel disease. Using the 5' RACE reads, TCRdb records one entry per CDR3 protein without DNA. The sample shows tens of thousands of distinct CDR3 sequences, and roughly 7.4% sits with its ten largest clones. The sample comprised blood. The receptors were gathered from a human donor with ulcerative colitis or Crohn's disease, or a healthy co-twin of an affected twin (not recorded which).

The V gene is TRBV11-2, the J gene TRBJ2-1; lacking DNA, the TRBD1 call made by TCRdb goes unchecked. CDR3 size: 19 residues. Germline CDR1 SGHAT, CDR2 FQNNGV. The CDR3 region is CASSLVALSRVVSIDEQFF.

The CDR3 region is CASSTYLYQETQYF. The chain joins TRBV5-1 to TRBJ2-5. In germline, CDR1 is SGHRS, CDR2 YFSETQ. This CDR3 region has 14 residues.

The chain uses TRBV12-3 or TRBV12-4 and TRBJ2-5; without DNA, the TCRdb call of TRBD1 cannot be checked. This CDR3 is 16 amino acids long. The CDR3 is CASSLGQGTRQETQYF.

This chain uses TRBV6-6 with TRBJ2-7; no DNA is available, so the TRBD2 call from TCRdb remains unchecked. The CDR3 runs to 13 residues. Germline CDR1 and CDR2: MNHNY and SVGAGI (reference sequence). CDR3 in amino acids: CASSMDYRYEQYF.

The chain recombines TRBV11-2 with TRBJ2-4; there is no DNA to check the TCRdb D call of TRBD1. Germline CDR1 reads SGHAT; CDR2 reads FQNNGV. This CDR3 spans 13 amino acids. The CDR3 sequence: CASSTAGGNIQYF.

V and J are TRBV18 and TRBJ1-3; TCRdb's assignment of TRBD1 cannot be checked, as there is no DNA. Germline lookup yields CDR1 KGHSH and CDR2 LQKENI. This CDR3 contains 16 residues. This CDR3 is CASSIHRGPTGNTIYF.

CDR3 protein: CSARPDRKQETQYF. The rearrangement links TRBV20-1 to TRBJ2-5; TCRdb selects TRBD1, and the lack of DNA leaves this call unchecked. The CDR3 contains 14 residues. Germline loops: CDR1 DFQATT, CDR2 SNEGSKA (reference sequence).

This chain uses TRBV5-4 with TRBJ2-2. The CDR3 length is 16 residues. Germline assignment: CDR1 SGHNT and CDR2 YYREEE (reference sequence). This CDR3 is CASSFSFGLSTGELFF.

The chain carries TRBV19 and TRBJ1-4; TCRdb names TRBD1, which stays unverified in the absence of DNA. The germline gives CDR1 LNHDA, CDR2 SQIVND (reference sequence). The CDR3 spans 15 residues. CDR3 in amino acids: CASSQWTGTLEVLFF.

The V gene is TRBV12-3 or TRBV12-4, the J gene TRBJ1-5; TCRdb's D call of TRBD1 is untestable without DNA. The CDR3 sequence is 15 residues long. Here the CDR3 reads CASSFVDPWPQPQHF.

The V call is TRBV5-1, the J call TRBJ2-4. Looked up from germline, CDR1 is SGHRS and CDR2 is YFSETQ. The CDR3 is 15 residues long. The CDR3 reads CASSLSGGAKNIQYF.

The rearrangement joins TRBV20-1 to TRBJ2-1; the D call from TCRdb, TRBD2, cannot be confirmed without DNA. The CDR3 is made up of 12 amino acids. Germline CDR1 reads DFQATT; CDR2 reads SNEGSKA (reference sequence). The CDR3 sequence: CSAVPSRREQFF.

The CDR3 here is CASSFGTLNNIQYF. The chain uses TRBV7-9 and TRBJ2-4; TCRdb proposes TRBD1, but this gene call is untestable without DNA. Germline CDR1 is SEHNR and CDR2 is FQNEAQ (reference sequence). This CDR3 is built from 14 residues.

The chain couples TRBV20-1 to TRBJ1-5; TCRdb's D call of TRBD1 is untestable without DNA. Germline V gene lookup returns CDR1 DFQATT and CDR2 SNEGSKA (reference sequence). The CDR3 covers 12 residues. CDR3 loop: CSARPPSQPQHF.

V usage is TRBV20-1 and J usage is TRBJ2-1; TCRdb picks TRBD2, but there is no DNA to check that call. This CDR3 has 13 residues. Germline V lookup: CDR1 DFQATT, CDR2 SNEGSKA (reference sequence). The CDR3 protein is CSAARREGGEQFF.

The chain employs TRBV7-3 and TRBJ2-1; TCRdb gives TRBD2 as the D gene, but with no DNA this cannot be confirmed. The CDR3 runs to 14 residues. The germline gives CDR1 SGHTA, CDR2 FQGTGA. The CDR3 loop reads CASSPAGGWNEQFF.

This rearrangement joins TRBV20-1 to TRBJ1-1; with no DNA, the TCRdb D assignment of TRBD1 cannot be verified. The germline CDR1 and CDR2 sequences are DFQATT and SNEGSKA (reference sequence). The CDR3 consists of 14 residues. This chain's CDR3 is CSARAAGGNTEAFF.

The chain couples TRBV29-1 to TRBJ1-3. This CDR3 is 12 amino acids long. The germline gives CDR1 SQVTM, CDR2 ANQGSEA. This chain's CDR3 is CSVDDTRNTIYF. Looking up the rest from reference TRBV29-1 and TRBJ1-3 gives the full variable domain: SAVISQKPSRDICQRGTSLTIQCQVDSQVTMMFWYRQQPGQSLTLIATANQGSEATYESGFVIDKFPISRPNLTFSTLTVSNMSPEDSSIYLCSVDDTRNTIYFGEGSWLTVV.

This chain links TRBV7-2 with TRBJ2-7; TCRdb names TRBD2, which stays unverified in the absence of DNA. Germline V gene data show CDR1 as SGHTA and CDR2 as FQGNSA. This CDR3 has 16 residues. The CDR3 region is CASSSQTSGGRYEQYF.

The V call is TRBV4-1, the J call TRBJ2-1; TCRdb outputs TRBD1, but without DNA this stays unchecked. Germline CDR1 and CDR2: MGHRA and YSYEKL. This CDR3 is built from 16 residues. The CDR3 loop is CASSQPGPKTYNEQFF.

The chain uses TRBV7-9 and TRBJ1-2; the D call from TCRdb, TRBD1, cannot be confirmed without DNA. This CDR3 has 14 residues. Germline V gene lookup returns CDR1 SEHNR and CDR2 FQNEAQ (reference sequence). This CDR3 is CASSLIQGAHGYTF.